The 27 T cell receptor beta chains reported below all come from one sample, sequenced in a study of early T cells in non-severe SARS-CoV-2 infection. TCRdb re-called the 5' RACE reads with MiXCR, one entry per CDR3 protein. The profile shows tens of thousands of distinct CDR3 sequences, about 10% of them singletons. The sample here was whole blood, taken at baseline. Source of these receptors: an adult who was a healthcare worker with PCR-confirmed SARS-CoV-2 infection or an uninfected control (not recorded which).

This clonotype occurred a few times. The CDR3 region has the DNA TGTGCCAGCAGCTTAAGTAGGGGACGACCCTACGAGCAGTACTTC. Protein: CASSLSRGRPYEQYF. The chain links TRBV7-8 to TRBJ2-7; D might be TRBD1 or TRBD2, each matching 5 bases. This CDR3 contains 15 residues. The V and J ends lost 2 bases and 2 bases respectively, with 13 bases between them. Germline CDR1 SGHVS, CDR2 FQNEAQ.

This clonotype was observed at least ten times. The J gene is TRBJ1-5, the V gene TRBV7-9, with no clear D. With 2 bases removed from V and 1 base from J, the gap between germline ends came to 3 bases. In germline, CDR1 is SEHNR, CDR2 FQNEAQ (reference sequence). CDR3 length equals 13 residues. The CDR3 reads CASSLQSNQPQHF. CDR3 sequence (DNA): TGTGCCAGCAGCTTACAGAGCAATCAGCCCCAGCATTTT.

This chain connects TRBV3-1 to TRBJ2-2, with D unclear. Germline V gene sequence: CDR1 LGHDT, CDR2 YNNKEL (reference sequence). Trimming left V 1 base short and J 8 bases short, with 5 bases between. The CDR3 spans 12 residues. For the CDR3, the DNA is TGTGCCAGCAGCCAAGTTCGGGGGGAGCTGTTTTTT. Amino acids: CASSQVRGELFF.

This chain joins TRBV6-4 and TRBJ2-2; D unresolved. CDR3 length equals 15 residues. CDR1 and CDR2 (germline): MRHNA, SNTAGT. The ends were cut back, 7 bases at V and 3 bases at J, with 15 bases in the middle. The CDR3 nucleotides read TGTGCCAGCACCGCGGCTAGGGAATACACCGGGGAGCTGTTTTTT. This encodes CASTAAREYTGELFF.

This clonotype was found a few times. This chain links TRBV4-1 with TRBJ2-1, with D possibly TRBD1 on 5 matching bases. The CDR3 spans 15 residues. Germline V lookup: CDR1 MGHRA, CDR2 YSYEKL. V was pared by 2 bases and J by 0 bases, with 8 bases between. The CDR3 sequence is CASSQQGHSYNEQFF. The CDR3 DNA reads as TGCGCCAGCAGCCAACAAGGACACTCCTACAATGAGCAGTTCTTC.

This clonotype appeared many times. Its ends do not fully match the called genes, so a read error is possible. This sequence joins TRBV20-1 and TRBJ1-2, with D possibly being TRBD1 (5 bases). Germline loops: CDR1 DFQATT, CDR2 SNEGSKA (reference sequence). This CDR3 comprises 12 residues. The CDR3: CLGVTGDYGYTF. DNA for the CDR3: TGTCTCGGGGTGACGGGGGACTATGGCTACACCTTC.

At least ten counts were recorded for this clonotype. The genes are TRBV25-1 and TRBJ2-2, with D possibly being TRBD1 (6 bases). This CDR3 is built from 15 residues. CDR1 is MGHDK and CDR2 is SYGVNS in the germline V gene. V lost 6 bases, J lost 2 bases, and 13 bases lay in between. The CDR3 sequence is CASSVTGQNTGELFF. DNA for the CDR3: TGTGCCAGCAGCGTAACGGGACAAAACACCGGGGAGCTGTTTTTT.

J is TRBJ2-1 and V is TRBV6-2 or TRBV6-3; D is perhaps TRBD2 (5 bases). The CDR3 length is 13 residues. V was shortened by 5 bases and J by 12 bases, with 17 bases between the two germline ends. Germline values: CDR1 MNHEY, CDR2 SVGEGT. CDR3 loop: CASSPRERGSQFF. The CDR3 nucleotides are TGTGCCAGCAGTCCGAGGGAGCGCGGATCGCAGTTCTTC.

Only a few counts were recorded for this clonotype. The V gene is TRBV30, the J gene TRBJ2-6, with TRBD2 as a possible D gene (5 bases). Germline V gene lookup returns CDR1 GTSNPN and CDR2 SVGIG (reference sequence). V gave up 4 bases and J gave up 0 bases, with 19 bases separating them. The CDR3 consists of 18 residues. CDR3 nucleotide sequence: TGTGCCTGGACTGGTGTTCGGACTTTCGTCTCTGGGGCCAACGTCCTGACTTTC. Its protein product is CAWTGVRTFVSGANVLTF.

The chain uses TRBV5-5 and TRBJ1-1; tentative D call: TRBD1 (5 bases). Germline-derived CDR1 and CDR2 are SGHKS and YYEKEE (reference sequence). The CDR3 runs 15 residues. Trimming stripped 0 bases from V and 3 bases from J, with 12 bases between. The CDR3 sequence is CASSLEVGGHTEAFF. The CDR3, as DNA: TGTGCCAGCAGCTTGGAGGTCGGGGGACACACTGAAGCTTTCTTT.

The V gene is TRBV2, the J gene TRBJ1-1, with D hard to call. The V gene's germline CDR1 is SNHLY and CDR2 FYNNEI. CDR3 length: 14 amino acids. V dropped 3 bases and J dropped 2 bases, with 10 bases sitting between them. Written as DNA, the CDR3 is TGTGCCAGCAGTGAGCAGTTTGGAAACACTGAAGCTTTCTTT. Amino acids: CASSEQFGNTEAFF.

The CDR3 coding sequence is TGTGCCAGCAGCCAGACAGGGCGGGAGTTCTTC. Translation gives CASSQTGREFF. The chain recombines TRBV11-2 with TRBJ2-1, with TRBD1 identical over 7 bases. The CDR3 runs to 11 residues. V lost 5 bases to trimming and J lost 14 bases; unmatched junction nucleotides: 6. Germline values: CDR1 SGHAT, CDR2 FQNNGV. Variable domain in full (rest from reference TRBV11-2 and TRBJ2-1): EAGVAQSPRYKIIEKRQSVAFWCNPISGHATLYWYQQILGQGPKLLIQFQNNGVVDDSQLPKDRFSAERLKGVDSTLKIQPAKLEDSAVYLCASSQTGREFFGPGTRLTVL.

This clonotype has more than one count but fewer than ten. CDR3 residues: CASSPRVAGITYEQYF. The CDR3 region has the DNA TGTGCCAGCAGTCCCCGGGTAGCGGGTATAACCTACGAGCAGTACTTC. This chain joins TRBV12-3 or TRBV12-4 and TRBJ2-7; 7 bases match TRBD2. V gave up 5 bases and J gave up 2 bases; unmatched junction bases: 12. The CDR3 totals 16 residues.

There are many counts of this clonotype. The rearrangement joins TRBV6-6 to TRBJ2-3; weak D call: TRBD1 (6 bases). V dropped 7 bases and J dropped 6 bases, with 8 bases sitting between them. This CDR3 contains 11 residues. From germline, CDR1 is MNHNY and CDR2 SVGAGI (reference sequence). The CDR3 bases are TGTGCCAGCACCGACAGGGATACGCAGTATTTT. It codes for CASTDRDTQYF.

This clonotype was seen ten or more times. CDR3 in DNA: TGTGCCTGGAGTGTAGGGCAGGGCAGAAACACCATATATTTT. This encodes CAWSVGQGRNTIYF. The chain links TRBV30 to TRBJ1-3, with a possible D match to TRBD1 (5 bases). The CDR3 loop spans 14 amino acids. The germline V and J ends were trimmed by 0 bases and 5 bases, with 11 bases remaining between them. Germline values: CDR1 GTSNPN, CDR2 SVGIG (reference sequence).

The chain joins TRBV4-2 to TRBJ1-6; no clear D. This CDR3 spans 14 amino acids. Germline V gene sequence: CDR1 LGHNA, CDR2 YNFKEQ. The V end was cut by 1 base, the J end by 9 bases, with 10 bases between. The CDR3 is CASSQVAVGSPLHF. The CDR3 region has the DNA TGTGCCAGCAGCCAAGTTGCTGTAGGTTCACCCCTCCACTTT.

The CDR3 is CASSEQGGTEAFF. The CDR3 region has the DNA TGTGCCAGCAGCGAACAGGGGGGCACTGAAGCTTTCTTT. The rearrangement uses TRBV6-4 and TRBJ1-1, with TRBD1 identical over 8 bases. The germline V gene has CDR1 MRHNA and CDR2 SNTAGT. The CDR3 runs 13 residues. Trimming took 6 bases from V and 4 from J; bases not matched to a gene: 4.

This clonotype was seen more than once but under ten times. The chain links TRBV2 to TRBJ2-5; D remains unclear. This CDR3 spans 12 amino acids. Germline CDR1 reads SNHLY; CDR2 reads FYNNEI. V was clipped by 2 bases and J by 5 bases, with 6 bases between them. DNA of the CDR3: TGTGCCAGCAGTGAACCGGCGGAGACCCAGTACTTC. Its protein product is CASSEPAETQYF.

The chain joins TRBV27 to TRBJ2-3, with D possibly matching TRBD2 (6 bases). The CDR3 is made up of 13 amino acids. Germline V gene data show CDR1 as MNHEY and CDR2 as SMNVEV (reference sequence). V was pared by 7 bases and J by 2 bases, with 10 bases between. The CDR3 nucleotides read TGTGCCAGCATGGGAGGTCTCACAGATACGCAGTATTTT. It translates to CASMGGLTDTQYF.

This sequence joins TRBV28 and TRBJ1-4; D not resolved. Germline CDR1 MDHEN, CDR2 SYDVKM. The V gene lost 6 bases and the J gene lost 6 bases, with 8 bases spanning the gap. This CDR3 region has 12 residues. DNA of the CDR3: TGTGCCAGCAGCTCTCCGTATGAAAAACTGTTTTTT. Its translation is CASSSPYEKLFF.

V is TRBV3-1 and J is TRBJ2-7, with 7 nucleotides matching TRBD1. The CDR3 loop spans 14 amino acids. The junction had 6 bases not matched to a gene; V was cut back by 4 bases and J by 3 bases. CDR1 and CDR2 (germline): LGHDT, YNNKEL (reference sequence). The CDR3 loop reads CASSRGQVDYEQYF. CDR3 bases: TGTGCCAGCAGCCGAGGACAGGTCGACTACGAGCAGTACTTC.

This clonotype has only a few counts. The J gene is TRBJ1-4, the V gene TRBV4-1, with 8 bases fitting TRBD1. The V segment lost 2 bases and the J segment 5 bases; nucleotides outside the gene matches: 4. The CDR3 runs 15 residues. CDR1 and CDR2 (germline): MGHRA, YSYEKL. The CDR3 reads CASSQPRTGNEKLFF. In DNA, the CDR3 is TGCGCCAGCAGCCAACCCAGGACAGGGAATGAAAAACTGTTTTTT.

This clonotype was picked up many times. The gene calls are TRBV28 and TRBJ2-1; D might be TRBD2 (5 bases). V lost 3 bases and J lost 2, with 11 bases in between. This CDR3 contains 15 residues. The germline gives CDR1 MDHEN, CDR2 SYDVKM. The CDR3 protein is CASSLFTSPYNEQFF. The CDR3, as DNA: TGTGCCAGCAGTTTGTTTACTAGTCCCTACAATGAGCAGTTCTTC.

This clonotype has only a few counts. CDR3 DNA sequence: TGTGCCACCAGCCAGCAGGGAACAGATACGCAGTATTTT. Encoded protein: CATSQQGTDTQYF. This chain links TRBV24-1 with TRBJ2-3; perhaps TRBD1 as D (5 bases). The V gene's germline CDR1 is KGHDR and CDR2 SFDVKD. This CDR3 contains 13 residues. Trimming shortened V by 7 bases and J by 3 bases, and 10 bases separated the two germline ends.

This clonotype was counted only a few times. V gene TRBV7-2 combines with J gene TRBJ2-7; 10 bases align to TRBD1. This CDR3 is 14 amino acids long. V shed 5 bases, J shed 7 bases, and the junction held 8 bases outside the gene matches. Germline V gene data show CDR1 as SGHTA and CDR2 as FQGNSA. CDR3 residues: CASSARQGAGEQYF. DNA for the CDR3: TGTGCCAGCAGCGCGAGACAGGGGGCAGGAGAGCAGTACTTC.

In its sample, this clonotype was seen many times. The chain joins TRBV7-2 to TRBJ2-1, with TRBD2 matching over 9 bases. Germline V gene sequence: CDR1 SGHTA, CDR2 FQGNSA. The CDR3 is made up of 17 amino acids. V trimming: 3 bases; J trimming: 0 bases; junction bases outside the gene matches: 6. The CDR3 spells CASSFVAGESSYNEQFF. In DNA form, the CDR3 reads TGTGCCAGCAGCTTCGTAGCGGGGGAAAGCTCCTACAATGAGCAGTTCTTC.

This sequence joins TRBV5-1 and TRBJ2-1, with 8 positions matching TRBD2. The CDR3 has 14 amino acids. Germline-derived CDR1 and CDR2 are SGHRS and YFSETQ. V gave up 4 bases and J gave up 6 bases; unmatched junction bases: 6. The CDR3 DNA follows: TGCGCCAGCAGCCCCACTAGCGGACGCAATGAGCAGTTCTTC. Amino acids: CASSPTSGRNEQFF.